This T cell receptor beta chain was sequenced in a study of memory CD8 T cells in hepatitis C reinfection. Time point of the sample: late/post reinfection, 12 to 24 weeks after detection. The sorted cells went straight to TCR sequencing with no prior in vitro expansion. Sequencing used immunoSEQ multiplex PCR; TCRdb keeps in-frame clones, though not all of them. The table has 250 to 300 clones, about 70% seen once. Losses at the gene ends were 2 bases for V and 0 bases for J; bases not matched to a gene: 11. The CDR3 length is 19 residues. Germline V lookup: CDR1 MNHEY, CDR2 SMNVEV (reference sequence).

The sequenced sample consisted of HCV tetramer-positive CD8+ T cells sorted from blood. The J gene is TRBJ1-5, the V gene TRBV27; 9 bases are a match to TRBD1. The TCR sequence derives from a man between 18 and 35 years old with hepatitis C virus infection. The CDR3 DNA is TGTGCCAGCAGTTTACTCGGCGGCGGGACAGGGTATAGCAATCAGCCCCAGCATTTT. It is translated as CASSLLGGGTGYSNQPQHF.